This is a list of T cell receptor beta chains from one sample in a study of blood T cell repertoires in COVID-19. The assay was immunoSEQ multiplex PCR, and TCRdb's table has in-frame clones only and misses some. Counted here are around 210,000 clones, around 83% occurring once; the ten biggest clones make up under 15%. Sequencing was done on a sample of peripheral blood. Receptor source: a human donor in a cohort sampled during active COVID-19. CDR3s include the opening cysteine and the closing phenylalanine or tryptophan. D genes are given only for firm matches. Expanded clones are given a class, and other clones once, few, many or no size at all.

-	TRBV18	-	15	TRBJ1-1	TGTGCCAGCTCACCCACAGGTCCCATGAACACTGAAGCTTTCTTT	CASSPTGPMNTEAFF
TRBD2	TRBV14	-	17	TRBJ2-1	TGTGCCAGCAGCCAGCGAACTAGCGTGAGCTCCTACAATGAGCAGTTCTTC	CASSQRTSVSSYNEQFF
-	TRBV2	-	13	TRBJ2-1	TGTGCCAGCAGGGGGGGACGGCAGAATGAGCAGTTCTTC	CASRGGRQNEQFF
-	TRBV19	-	18	TRBJ2-4	TGTGCCAGTAGTGGGTTGGTGGGGGGGCCGAGTGGCAAAAACATTCAGTACTTC	CASSGLVGGPSGKNIQYF
TRBD2	TRBV18	few	17	TRBJ2-2	TGTGCCAGCTCGCGACTAGCGGGAACCTCTAACACCGGGGAGCTGTTTTTT	CASSRLAGTSNTGELFF
TRBD2	TRBV5-5	-	17	TRBJ2-5	TGTGCCAGCAGCGATCACCCCGGGACTAGTTCGAAAGAGACCCAGTACTTC	CASSDHPGTSSKETQYF
TRBD1	TRBV7-2	-	14	TRBJ2-7	TGTGCCAGCAGCCCGGACAGGCCCCCCTACGAGCAGTACTTC	CASSPDRPPYEQYF
-	TRBV4-1	-	18	TRBJ2-7	TGCGCCAGCAGCCAAGATCAGGCTAGCGAGACAACTGCCTACGAGCAGTACTTC	CASSQDQASETTAYEQYF
-	TRBV24-1	-	15	TRBJ2-1	TGTGCCACCAGTGACCCCGGGACTGCATTACAGGAGCAGTTCTTC	CATSDPGTALQEQFF
-	TRBV5-5	few	13	TRBJ1-4	TGTGCCAGCAGGCGCGGGCCGAACGAAAAACTGTTTTTT	CASRRGPNEKLFF
TRBD1	TRBV27	-	15	TRBJ2-7	TGTGCCAGCAGTTTAGACCGACAGGGGCCCTACGAGCAGTACTTC	CASSLDRQGPYEQYF
TRBD2	TRBV6-6	-	11	TRBJ2-7	TGTGCCAGCAGTAGCGGGGGTGAGCAGTACTTC	CASSSGGEQYF
-	TRBV14	once	14	TRBJ2-7	TGTGCCAGCAGCCATTTGCGGACACACTACGAGCAGTACTTC	CASSHLRTHYEQYF
TRBD2	TRBV5-1	-	16	TRBJ2-5	TGCGCCAGCAGCCGGGGGCCTAGCGGGAGCCAAGAGACCCAGTACTTC	CASSRGPSGSQETQYF
TRBD1	TRBV28	-	17	TRBJ1-1	TGTGCCAGCACCCCAGACCGCTACAGGGGGCTGGAAACTGAAGCTTTCTTT	CASTPDRYRGLETEAFF
-	TRBV5-1	-	15	TRBJ2-1	TGCGCCAGCAGCAGAACAGGGAGCTCCTACAATGAGCAGTTCTTC	CASSRTGSSYNEQFF
-	TRBV5-5	-	12	TRBJ1-1	TGTGCCAGCAGCACCCGAGGGACTGAAGCTTTCTTT	CASSTRGTEAFF
TRBD1	TRBV4-1	-	15	TRBJ2-3	TGCGCCAGCAGCCAAGCGGACAGGGGGCTAGATACGCAGTATTTT	CASSQADRGLDTQYF
TRBD2	TRBV19	many	15	TRBJ2-1	TGTGCCAGTAGCCTCGGGACTAGCGGGAGGGTTGAGCAGTTCTTC	CASSLGTSGRVEQFF
TRBD2	TRBV10-3	once	14	TRBJ2-2	TGTGCCGTGGGACTAGCCCCTGACACCGGGGAGCTGTTTTTT	CAVGLAPDTGELFF
-	TRBV21-1	-	16	TRBJ2-3	TGTGCCAGCAGCCACCGCAGAGAGGGAGAGACAGATACGCAGTATTTT	CASSHRREGETDTQYF
-	TRBV5-1	-	14	TRBJ1-1	TGCGCCAGCAGCTTGACAGGGAGTAGGACTGAAGCTTTCTTT	CASSLTGSRTEAFF
-	TRBV2	few	12	TRBJ2-1	TGTGCCAGCACCCGGGGTTGGAATGAGCAGTTCTTC	CASTRGWNEQFF
TRBD2	TRBV4-1	-	17	TRBJ2-1	TGCGCCAGCAGCCAGAAGCTAGCGGGAGAAGGATACAATGAGCAGTTCTTC	CASSQKLAGEGYNEQFF